This TCR beta chain was obtained from a study of blood T cell repertoires in COVID-19. Germline V gene lookup returns CDR1 LNHDA and CDR2 SQIVND (reference sequence). The CDR3 length is 14 residues. The germline V and J ends were trimmed by 1 base and 4 bases, with 10 bases remaining between them. The repertoire was sequenced with immunoSEQ multiplex PCR; TCRdb's copy has only in-frame clones and lacks some. The sample includes around 300,000 clones, 85% to 90% of them seen just once. The study recruited people aged about 18 to 90 years across about 25 US areas. Recovery among Cohort 3 donors was established by two negative PCRs, clearance, or symptom resolution.

Sequenced input: PBMCs or T cells enriched from blood (not recorded which). The chain links TRBV19 to TRBJ1-2; perhaps TRBD1 as D (6 bases). The TCR originated in a young woman who had recovered from COVID-19. Here the CDR3 DNA reads TGTGCCAGTAGTATAGCGGGGGGCGCCTATGGCTACACCTTC. Amino acids: CASSIAGGAYGYTF.